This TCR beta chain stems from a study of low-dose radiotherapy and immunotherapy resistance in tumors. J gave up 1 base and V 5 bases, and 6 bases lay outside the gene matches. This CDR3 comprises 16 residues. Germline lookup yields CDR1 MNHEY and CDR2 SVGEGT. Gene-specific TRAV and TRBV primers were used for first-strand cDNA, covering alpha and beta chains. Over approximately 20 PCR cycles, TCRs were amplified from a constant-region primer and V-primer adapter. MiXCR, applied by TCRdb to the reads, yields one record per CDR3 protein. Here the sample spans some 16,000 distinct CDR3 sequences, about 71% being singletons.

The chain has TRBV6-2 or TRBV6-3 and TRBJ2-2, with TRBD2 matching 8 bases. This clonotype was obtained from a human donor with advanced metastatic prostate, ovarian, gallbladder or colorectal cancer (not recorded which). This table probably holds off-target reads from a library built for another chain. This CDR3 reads CASSDKAGVNTGELFF. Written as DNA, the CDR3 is TGTGCCAGCAGTGACAAAGCGGGAGTGAACACCGGGGAGCTGTTTTTT.